This entry is about one T cell receptor (beta chain). These data come from a study of blood T cell repertoires in COVID-19. Original methodology: By means of reference gene primer amplification, nucleated cell counts were estimated. Assay used: immunoSEQ multiplex PCR; TCRdb lists only in-frame clones, some missing. The V and J calls and clone size come from that table; D and trimming were worked out from the DNA. The data contain fewer than 300,000 clones, approximately 90% of them seen just once; the ten biggest clones take up over 2%. The V gene's germline CDR1 is MNHEY and CDR2 SMNVEV (reference sequence). The junction had 4 bases not matched to a gene; V was cut back by 1 base and J by 5 bases. The CDR3 consists of 17 residues.

The clonotype originates from a woman aged 25 to 39 with COVID-19, enrolled during active disease. The sample taken for sequencing was peripheral blood. The V gene is TRBV27, the J gene TRBJ2-1; 14 nucleotides align to TRBD2. The CDR3 here is CASSLWGLAGEDNEQFF. The DNA for the CDR3 is TGTGCCAGCAGTTTATGGGGACTAGCGGGAGAAGACAATGAGCAGTTCTTC.